The T cell receptor (beta chain) described here comes from a study of blood T cell repertoires in COVID-19 (dated by TCRdb to about 2020). The study in broad terms: Samples covering the acute and convalescent phases of COVID-19 were provided by collaborators in the United States, Italy and Spain. The material from the prospective study consisted of cDNA or gDNA derived from T cells, B-cell-depleted T cells, or PBMCs. Deeply sampled blood TCRbeta repertoires from subjects exposed to, actively infected with, or recovered from COVID-19 were included in the dataset. The repertoires were made available in a free public database intended to serve as a resource for research on the immune response to SARS-CoV-2. The samples were drawn from the first 160 participants of the ongoing ImmuneRACE study and from under 1,500 subjects provided by 6 global collaborators. The sample metadata nearly always contained a de-identified subject ID, COVID-19 status, age in years and sex. Where available, HLA class I and class II types were obtained from metadata supplied by the sample provider rather than from assay-based typing. General findings and caveats noted by the study authors: The amount of clinical and demographic metadata varied by source and participant and was provided uncurated.

From cysteine to phenylalanine, the CDR3 is 14 amino acids long. Only CDR3 DNA is held: 42 bases, read in frame from base 1. V is clipped by 7 bases and J by 1 base, and the sequence between their germline boundaries is 13 bases long. The germline V gene gives CDR1 as MDHEN and CDR2 as SYDVKM. Whole blood was collected in K2EDTA tubes by collaborating institutions according to the institutions' own protocols. Collaborator samples were shipped for TCRbeta analysis as frozen whole blood, isolated PBMCs, or DNA extracted from either sample type. A word on this clone: Its antigen specificity is not known. No base qualities exist here, and no much larger clone lies one base off it.

TCRbeta CDR3 regions were amplified from genomic DNA using the immunoSEQ Assay, a bias-controlled multiplex PCR. The source study handled its data this way. The number of nucleated cells in each sample was estimated from the amplification of reference gene primers within the assay. To quantify the absolute abundance of each unique TCRbeta CDR3 rearrangement, sequence reads were collapsed and filtered. Productive Simpson clonality was computed per sample as the square root of Simpson's diversity index over productive rearrangements. TCRdb re-hosts the immuneACCESS table, in-frame sequences only. Its copies lack some clones; in the studies checked, an unresolved V gene accounts for under half of them, and the cause for the rest is not known. D and trimming were read from the DNA, whereas the V and J calls and clone size are those reported in that table. The sample table contains 81,000 or so clones; only one count was recorded for about 88% of them. Roughly 12% of the sample is in the top ten clones.

This receptor was taken from a man between 65 and 85 years old with active or convalescent COVID-19. Sequencing was performed on peripheral blood. This receptor chain uses TRBV28 and TRBJ1-1; perhaps TRBD1 is the D gene, with 5 bases matching. The CDR3 region: CASKGATENTEAFF. The nucleotide sequence is given as TGTGCCAGCAAGGGTGCGACAGAGAACACTGAAGCTTTCTTT.